Sequencing of this TCR beta chain was carried out in a study of T cell responses to AZD1222 COVID-19 vaccine. Study-wide points: Females outnumbered males among donors, who were mostly white British; clonal diversity was possibly underestimated.

Sequenced by immunoSEQ multiplex PCR; TCRdb stores in-frame clones only, minus some. The sample yields about 130,000 clones, approximately 88% seen once. With 2 bases removed from V and 1 base from J, the gap between germline ends came to 12 bases. CDR3 length equals 15 residues. Germline loops: CDR1 SGHRS, CDR2 YFSETQ. About this clone: Its antigen is undetermined.

This TCR was sampled from an adult in good health. The sample in question was peripheral blood, obtained on day 0 of AZD1222 vaccination. This rearrangement joins TRBV5-1 to TRBJ2-5; D assignment may be TRBD1 or TRBD2 (5 bases each). The CDR3 region is CASSFQTGTQETQYF. CDR3 nucleotide sequence: TGCGCCAGCAGCTTTCAAACCGGGACCCAAGAGACCCAGTACTTC.